This passage covers 10 T cell receptor beta chains from one sample sequenced in a study of PD-1 blockade in classical Hodgkin lymphoma. Documented time point: cycle 4 day 1 (C4D1), after around six weeks of nivolumab. Each patient's relapse followed autologous stem cell transplantation, and brentuximab vedotin exposure varied. Generated by immunoSEQ multiplex PCR, the TCRdb table keeps only in-frame clones and is missing some. The sample yields fewer than 25,000 clones, roughly 90% seen once. The sample consisted of peripheral blood mononuclear cells (PBMCs), taken before the fourth cycle of nivolumab. These receptors originate from a human donor with classical Hodgkin lymphoma.

The CDR3: CASSSGLAGVKYQETQYF. DNA of the CDR3: TGTGCCAGCAGCTCCGGACTAGCGGGGGTCAAGTACCAAGAGACCCAGTACTTC. The chain carries TRBV7-9 and TRBJ2-5; 13 nucleotides agree with TRBD2. The V gene's germline CDR1 is SEHNR and CDR2 FQNEAQ (reference sequence). CDR3 size: 18 residues. J was trimmed by 0 bases and V by 4 bases; bases with no gene match: 8.

The rearrangement links TRBV11-2 to TRBJ2-7; the D is unclear. Germline V gene sequence: CDR1 SGHAT, CDR2 FQNNGV. The CDR3 totals 12 residues. Trimming took 5 bases from V and 0 from J, leaving 5 bases between them. The CDR3 DNA follows: TGTGCCAGCAGCAAGGGCTCCTACGAGCAGTACTTC. This translates into CASSKGSYEQYF.

The V and J genes are TRBV27 and TRBJ2-2, with D hard to call. The germline V gene has CDR1 MNHEY and CDR2 SMNVEV (reference sequence). CDR3 size: 14 residues. V was pared by 3 bases and J by 2 bases, with 7 bases between. The CDR3 DNA follows: TGTGCCAGCAGTTTTTGGGGAAACACCGGGGAGCTGTTTTTT. The encoded protein is CASSFWGNTGELFF.

The rearrangement links TRBV11-2 to TRBJ2-7; the match to TRBD2 covers 7 bases. V shed 1 base and J 4 bases; nucleotides not matched to a gene: 4. CDR3 length: 14 residues. Per the germline V gene, CDR1 is SGHAT and CDR2 is FQNNGV. The CDR3 coding sequence is TGTGCCAGCAGCTTAGTAGGGAGGGTATACGAGCAGTACTTC. Protein sequence: CASSLVGRVYEQYF.

The V and J genes are TRBV19 and TRBJ1-2, with 7 bases identical to TRBD1. V shed 6 bases and J 2 bases; nucleotides not matched to a gene: 15. Germline CDR1 LNHDA, CDR2 SQIVND (reference sequence). The CDR3 has 17 residues. The DNA of the CDR3 is TGTGCCAGTAGCCCGGTGGGACAGAGTCTTCCGAACTATGGCTACACCTTC. This codes for CASSPVGQSLPNYGYTF.

V gene TRBV18 combines with J gene TRBJ2-3, with D perhaps matching TRBD1 or TRBD2 (5 bases each). The V and J ends lost 3 bases and 2 bases respectively, with 12 bases between them. The CDR3 runs to 15 residues. Germline lookup yields CDR1 KGHSH and CDR2 LQKENI. The CDR3 DNA is TGTGCCAGCTCACCGCCGGGACCCAACACAGATACGCAGTATTTT. Translation: CASSPPGPNTDTQYF.

The V gene is TRBV7-8, the J gene TRBJ2-4, with 8 bases aligning to TRBD2. J was trimmed by 6 bases and V by 2 bases; bases with no gene match: 12. The CDR3 is made up of 17 amino acids. Germline CDR1 reads SGHVS; CDR2 reads FQNEAQ. CDR3 sequence: CASSLLGPLGGGNIQYF. The CDR3 coding sequence is TGTGCCAGCAGCTTACTAGGACCCCTCGGGGGGGGAAACATTCAGTACTTC.

The V gene is TRBV6-5, the J gene TRBJ2-4; tentative D call: TRBD1 (5 bases). There are 15 residues in the CDR3. V was cut by 5 bases and J by 1 base, with 12 bases left in between. Per the germline V gene, CDR1 is MNHEY and CDR2 is SVGAGI. As DNA, the CDR3 is TGTGCCAGCAGTAGCCATGGGGCCGCCAAAAACATTCAGTACTTC. As protein: CASSSHGAAKNIQYF.

The chain uses TRBV2 and TRBJ2-2, with TRBD1 identical over 7 bases. Germline CDR1 and CDR2: SNHLY and FYNNEI. V was pared by 2 bases and J by 5 bases, with 5 bases of the junction left unmatched. CDR3 length: 15 amino acids. The CDR3 nucleotides are TGTGCCAGCAGTGAACTACAGGGGTTTACCGGGGAGCTGTTTTTT. Translated, it gives CASSELQGFTGELFF.

The CDR3 sequence is CASSFQGAEAFF. Here the CDR3 DNA reads TGTGCCAGCAGCTTTCAGGGAGCTGAAGCTTTCTTT. V is TRBV7-9 and J is TRBJ1-1, with a tentative D call TRBD1 (5 bases). Between the trimmed V and J ends, which lost 3 bases and 6 bases, there was a span of 8 bases. Germline V gene data show CDR1 as SEHNR and CDR2 as FQNEAQ (reference sequence). The CDR3 runs to 12 residues. Full variable domain (outside the CDR3, taken from reference TRBV7-9 and TRBJ1-1): DTGVSQNPRHKITKRGQNVTFRCDPISEHNRLYWYRQTLGQGPEFLTYFQNEAQLEKSRLLSDRFSAERPKGSFSTLEIQRTEQGDSAMYLCASSFQGAEAFFGQGTRLTVV.